This TCR beta chain emerged from a study of immune heterogeneity within non-small cell lung tumors. About the research overall: In total, the tumors were 4 squamous cell carcinomas, some ten non-squamous carcinomas and 1 not otherwise specified.

Template was bulk tumor genomic DNA, roughly 580 ng per sample. Several far-apart biopsies were taken per primary tumor during surgery. Enrolled individuals presented with untreated, newly diagnosed non-small cell lung cancer and received curative surgery. In a multiplex PCR, 32 V and 13 J primers amplified TCR beta CDR3. MiXCR was run by TCRdb on the multiplex PCR reads, yielding one entry per CDR3 protein. In the table there are 20,000 to 25,000 distinct CDR3 sequences, 27% of which are singletons. Only a few counts were recorded for this clonotype. Its antigen is undetermined. Germline assignment: CDR1 LGHDT and CDR2 YNNKEL (reference sequence). CDR3 length: 16 amino acids. J lost 8 bases, V lost 0 bases, and 9 bases had no gene match. Notes on the study in general: Recurrence of the same dominant CDR3 beta clonotypes was seen across tumor sites within a patient, and site-unique high-frequency clones were present alongside them. Largely distinct from one individual patient to the next were the high-frequency T-cell receptor beta clonotypes.

The sample was lung tumor tissue. The chain joins TRBV3-1 to TRBJ2-1; 8 nucleotides line up with TRBD2. This TCR came from a man aged 35 to 55 with non-small cell lung cancer. CDR3 nucleotide sequence: TGTGCCAGCAGCCAAGATCGGGGGGGACTAGTCGATGAGCAGTTCTTC. Protein product: CASSQDRGGLVDEQFF.